Following are 28 T cell receptor beta chains from one sample sequenced in a study of T cells after yellow fever vaccination. TCRdb itself ran the 5' RACE reads through MiXCR, one entry per CDR3 protein. The sample has approximately 250,000 distinct CDR3 sequences, about 5% seen once. Material: CD4+ T cells sorted from PBMCs, obtained on the day of the yellow fever booster vaccination. Receptors originate from a man younger than 35 who received the YFV17D yellow fever vaccine.

This clonotype appeared a few times. The rearrangement joins TRBV27 to TRBJ1-6; D unresolved. The length of the CDR3 is 17 residues. Trimming shortened V by 6 bases and J by 2 bases, and 17 bases separated the two germline ends. Per the germline V gene, CDR1 is MNHEY and CDR2 is SMNVEV (reference sequence). The CDR3 is CASRLLSPVAYNSPLHF. CDR3 DNA sequence: TGTGCCAGCAGACTACTCTCGCCAGTAGCCTATAATTCACCCCTCCACTTT.

Many counts were recorded for this clonotype. The V and J genes are TRBV5-1 and TRBJ2-3; the D is unclear. The CDR3 sequence is 13 residues long. Germline V gene sequence: CDR1 SGHRS, CDR2 YFSETQ. V lost 1 base to trimming and J lost 5 bases, with 8 bases between them. CDR3 protein: CASSLRVGDTQYF. CDR3 DNA: TGCGCCAGCAGCTTGAGGGTCGGAGATACGCAGTATTTT.

This clonotype was observed many times. This chain connects TRBV10-3 to TRBJ1-1; TRBD1 might be the D (5 bases). Germline CDR1 and CDR2: ENHRY and SYGVKD. Trimming stripped 6 bases from V and 1 base from J, with 9 bases between. This CDR3 contains 13 residues. CDR3: CAIRTGGNTEAFF. The CDR3 DNA sequence: TGTGCCATCAGAACCGGGGGGAACACTGAAGCTTTCTTT.

This clonotype was seen many times. V gene TRBV2 combines with J gene TRBJ1-6; TRBD1 aligns across 8 bases. CDR3 length: 12 residues. Germline V gene sequence: CDR1 SNHLY, CDR2 FYNNEI. V dropped 6 bases and J dropped 10; count of bases not matched to a gene: 2. CDR3 in amino acids: CASRGTGSPLHF. CDR3 sequence (DNA): TGTGCCAGCAGAGGGACAGGATCACCCCTCCACTTT.

This clonotype was observed at least ten times. An end of the junction does not agree with germline; a read error may underlie this. This chain uses TRBV7-7 with TRBJ2-5; D may correspond to TRBD1 or TRBD2 (6 bases each). Germline V gene sequence: CDR1 SSHAT, CDR2 FNYEAQ (reference sequence). The CDR3 is made up of 13 amino acids. CDR3 nucleotides: TGTGCTAGCAGCGCGGGACACCCTGAGACCCAGTACTTC. Its protein product is CASSAGHPETQYF.

The gene calls are TRBV20-1 and TRBJ1-2; maybe TRBD1 (6 bases). Germline V gene sequence: CDR1 DFQATT, CDR2 SNEGSKA (reference sequence). The CDR3 covers 15 residues. The V end was cut by 0 bases, the J end by 6 bases, with 17 bases between. The CDR3 nucleotides are TGCAGTGCTAGAGATCTATGGGGGGGCCCCCATGGCTACACCTTC. Translation gives CSARDLWGGPHGYTF.

The chain links TRBV10-3 to TRBJ2-2; 9 bases are a match to TRBD1. CDR3 size: 15 residues. Germline V CDR1 and CDR2: ENHRY, SYGVKD. V gave up 6 bases and J gave up 5 bases; unmatched junction bases: 7. The CDR3 DNA reads TGTGCCATCAGGACCGGACAGGGGTTAACCGGGGAGCTGTTTTTT. Its translation is CAIRTGQGLTGELFF.

This clonotype has only a few counts. This chain uses TRBV25-1 with TRBJ1-2; D is unresolved. This CDR3 region has 15 residues. V was pared by 1 base and J by 4 bases, with 13 bases between. Germline lookup yields CDR1 MGHDK and CDR2 SYGVNS. This CDR3 is CASSEFEGIGYGYTF. As DNA, the CDR3 is TGTGCCAGCAGTGAATTTGAGGGTATCGGCTATGGCTACACCTTC.

This clonotype was observed at least ten times. The gene calls are TRBV6-5 and TRBJ2-3; 10 bases map to TRBD1. The CDR3 is 16 residues long. CDR1 and CDR2 (germline): MNHEY, SVGAGI. The V and J ends lost 6 bases and 4 bases, in that order; junction bases with no gene match: 10. The CDR3 is CASRLVWTGGSDTQYF. CDR3 coding DNA: TGTGCCAGCAGACTGGTATGGACAGGGGGGTCAGATACGCAGTATTTT.

This clonotype was recorded many times. The chain has TRBV5-1 and TRBJ2-1, with TRBD2 matching over 7 bases. Trimming took 0 bases from V and 8 from J; bases not matched to a gene: 11. CDR1 and CDR2 from the germline V gene are SGHRS and YFSETQ. This CDR3 is built from 16 residues. The CDR3 region is CASSLGGGLGSDEQFF. The CDR3 DNA sequence: TGCGCCAGCAGCTTGGGAGGCGGACTAGGATCGGATGAGCAGTTCTTC.

The rearrangement uses TRBV12-3 or TRBV12-4 and TRBJ1-2; 7 bases fit TRBD1. CDR3 length: 11 residues. Trimming cost V 8 bases and J 6 bases; bases outside gene matches: 3. CDR3 in amino acids: CASQGVDGYTF. The CDR3 DNA sequence: TGTGCCAGCCAGGGGGTTGATGGCTACACCTTC.

This clonotype was seen only a few times. The rearrangement uses TRBV7-2 and TRBJ1-3; 7 positions match TRBD1. CDR3 length: 19 residues. The germline CDR1 and CDR2 sequences are SGHTA and FQGNSA. Trimming took 4 bases from V and 0 from J; bases not matched to a gene: 15. DNA of the CDR3: TGTGCCAGCAGCTCTCATAGCTGGGGACAGCGATACTCTGGAAACACCATATATTTT. Protein product: CASSSHSWGQRYSGNTIYF.

Many counts were recorded for this clonotype. V gene TRBV7-3 combines with J gene TRBJ2-2; 8 nucleotides match TRBD2. Germline CDR1 SGHTA, CDR2 FQGTGA. The CDR3 is 17 amino acids. The V and J ends lost 3 bases and 4 bases, in that order; junction bases with no gene match: 10. DNA of the CDR3: TGTGCCAGCAGCTTCTTCGGACTAGCCCCGGGCACCGGGGAGCTGTTTTTT. It translates to CASSFFGLAPGTGELFF.

The V gene is TRBV20-1, the J gene TRBJ2-3, with D possibly being TRBD2 (5 bases). The CDR3 spans 14 residues. Looked up from germline, CDR1 is DFQATT and CDR2 is SNEGSKA (reference sequence). The V and J ends lost 5 bases and 3 bases respectively, with 15 bases between them. The CDR3 loop is CSARLLGNTDTQYF. As DNA, the CDR3 is TGCAGTGCTCGATTACTAGGCAATACAGATACGCAGTATTTT.

This clonotype was detected a few times. CDR3 region: CASSQLQGNYNEQFF. DNA for the CDR3: TGTGCCAGCAGTCAATTGCAGGGGAACTACAATGAGCAGTTCTTC. The genes are TRBV7-2 and TRBJ2-1, with D possibly being TRBD1 (6 bases). In germline, CDR1 is SGHTA, CDR2 FQGNSA. The CDR3 runs 15 residues. The V end lost 6 bases, the J end lost 3 bases, and 15 bases lay between the germline ends.

The chain carries TRBV24-1 and TRBJ2-3; D possibly corresponds to TRBD1 (5 bases). The CDR3 consists of 16 residues. Germline CDR1 and CDR2: KGHDR and SFDVKD. Trimming left V 3 bases short and J 4 bases short, with 16 bases between. Here the CDR3 reads CATSDGAAGFADTQYF. The DNA of the CDR3 is TGTGCCACCAGTGATGGTGCTGCAGGGTTCGCAGATACGCAGTATTTT.

There are a few counts of this clonotype. The rearrangement links TRBV28 to TRBJ1-2, with D uncertain. The CDR3 is 12 amino acids. The germline V and J ends were trimmed by 3 bases and 4 bases, with 6 bases remaining between them. CDR1 and CDR2 from the germline V gene are MDHEN and SYDVKM. The CDR3 nucleotides read TGTGCCAGCAGTTTCGGCCTCTATGGCTACACCTTC. Its protein product is CASSFGLYGYTF.

This clonotype was seen a handful of times. This rearrangement joins TRBV5-4 to TRBJ2-7; D unclear. Looked up from germline, CDR1 is SGHNT and CDR2 is YYREEE (reference sequence). Deletions cut 0 bases from V and 6 bases from J, with 10 bases between. The CDR3 consists of 13 residues. CDR3 region: CASSLGSLGEQYV. As DNA, the CDR3 is TGTGCCAGCAGCTTGGGTAGCTTGGGCGAGCAGTACGTC.

This chain connects TRBV15 to TRBJ2-5, with 10 nucleotides matching TRBD2. The CDR3 is 16 amino acids. CDR1 is LNHNV and CDR2 is YYDKDF in the germline V gene (reference sequence). J was trimmed by 5 bases and V by 0 bases; bases with no gene match: 6. CDR3 nucleotide sequence: TGTGCCACCAGCAGAGATGGGGCTAGCGGGGGTGAGACCCAGTACTTC. It yields the protein CATSRDGASGGETQYF.

This clonotype was detected many times. The DNA of the CDR3 is TGTGCCATCAGTCTCCGCAGCGGGCGGCCCGCAGGAACGCAGTATTTT. Its translation: CAISLRSGRPAGTQYF. The rearrangement joins TRBV10-3 to TRBJ2-3; TRBD2 might be the D (6 bases). The germline V and J ends were trimmed by 5 bases and 9 bases, with 24 bases remaining between them. The germline V gene has CDR1 ENHRY and CDR2 SYGVKD. The length of the CDR3 is 16 residues.

This chain joins TRBV7-2 and TRBJ1-2; no firm D call. Germline V gene data show CDR1 as SGHTA and CDR2 as FQGNSA. The CDR3 spans 13 residues. Trimming took 5 bases from V and 6 from J, leaving 13 bases between them. The CDR3 sequence: CASSPTPQDGYTF. The CDR3, as DNA: TGTGCCAGCAGCCCTACCCCCCAGGATGGCTACACCTTC.

The CDR3 here is CASSFSGTGGFGELFF. The CDR3 nucleotides are TGTGCCAGCAGCTTTTCCGGGACAGGGGGTTTCGGGGAGCTGTTTTTT. The chain has TRBV7-9 and TRBJ2-2, with 11 bases matching TRBD1. This CDR3 is 16 amino acids long. Germline V gene sequence: CDR1 SEHNR, CDR2 FQNEAQ (reference sequence). The junction had 7 bases not matched to a gene; V was cut back by 3 bases and J by 7 bases.

This clonotype was counted at least ten times. This chain's CDR3 is CASSPMGRYSPLHF. For the CDR3, the DNA is TGTGCCAGCAGCCCTATGGGGCGGTATTCACCCCTCCACTTT. This sequence joins TRBV7-2 and TRBJ1-6; a possible D gene is TRBD1 (5 bases). Germline CDR1 and CDR2: SGHTA and FQGNSA. The V and J ends lost 5 bases and 8 bases respectively, with 13 bases between them. The length of the CDR3 is 14 residues.

This clonotype turned up a few times. This sequence joins TRBV5-1 and TRBJ2-5; TRBD1 might be the D (6 bases). Germline assignment: CDR1 SGHRS and CDR2 YFSETQ. The ends were cut back, 4 bases at V and 5 bases at J, with 15 bases in the middle. This CDR3 has 14 residues. CDR3 sequence reads: CASSPLQGTETQYF. The CDR3 nucleotides read TGCGCCAGCAGCCCGTTACAGGGTACCGAGACCCAGTACTTC.

The table lists this clonotype with many counts. The V call is TRBV12-3 or TRBV12-4, the J call TRBJ2-5; D is undetermined. The CDR3 contains 13 residues. V lost 1 base and J lost 3, with 6 bases in between. The CDR3 loop is CASSLVEEETQYF. CDR3 coding DNA: TGTGCCAGCAGTTTAGTCGAGGAAGAGACCCAGTACTTC.

The chain recombines TRBV7-2 with TRBJ2-1; 8 bases agree with TRBD2. The CDR3 has 16 amino acids. The germline CDR1 and CDR2 sequences are SGHTA and FQGNSA. V trimming: 6 bases; J trimming: 5 bases; junction bases outside the gene matches: 12. The CDR3 DNA is TGTGCCAGCAGAGTCCCCGGGACTAGTGGTCACAATGAGCAGTTCTTC. This codes for CASRVPGTSGHNEQFF. Combining the CDR3 with reference TRBV7-2 and TRBJ2-1 gives the whole variable domain GAGVSQSPSNKVTEKGKDVELRCDPISGHTALYWYRQSLGQGLEFLIYFQGNSAPDKSGLPSDRFSAERTGGSVSTLTIQRTQQEDSAVYLCASRVPGTSGHNEQFFGPGTRLTVL.

The chain is built from TRBV4-2 and TRBJ1-2, with D maybe TRBD1 (6 bases). There are 15 residues in the CDR3. Trimming pared 3 bases from V and 5 bases from J, leaving 16 bases between. Germline CDR1 reads LGHNA; CDR2 reads YNFKEQ. CDR3 protein: CASSQATGNIYGYTF. Written as DNA, the CDR3 is TGTGCCAGCAGCCAGGCGACAGGAAACATTTATGGCTACACCTTC.

The sample holds many counts of this clonotype. The chain combines TRBV5-1 with TRBJ2-2; a weak D match, TRBD1 (6 bases). Trimming stripped 4 bases from V and 0 bases from J, with 10 bases between. The CDR3 runs to 15 residues. Germline lookup yields CDR1 SGHRS and CDR2 YFSETQ. CDR3 sequence (DNA): TGCGCCAGCAGCCCGGACAGCGCGAACACCGGGGAGCTGTTTTTT. It is translated as CASSPDSANTGELFF.